This TCR beta chain was captured in a study of cytomegalovirus exposure and HLA in healthy donors. In germline, CDR1 is MGHDK, CDR2 SYGVNS. The CDR3 has 18 residues. Unmatched junction bases numbered 13, after V lost 4 bases and J lost 4 bases. Primers included in the PCR were 60 Vbeta and 13 Jbeta primers. Assay used: immunoSEQ multiplex PCR; TCRdb lists only in-frame clones, some missing. The sample includes 150,000 to 200,000 clones, around 65% of them seen just once. This TCR was sampled from a woman aged 40 to 49 in good health and CMV-seropositive. The gene calls are TRBV25-1 and TRBJ2-2; 9 bases align to TRBD2. Sequenced material: PBMCs. The CDR3 nucleotides are TGTGCCAGCAGTGGGTTTGTCGGGCGGGGGGGCCCCACCGGGGAGCTGTTTTTT. This encodes CASSGFVGRGGPTGELFF.